This T cell receptor (beta chain) was obtained from a study of beta chain features in type 1 diabetes. This clone came up a few times. Antigen: not known. The CDR3 length is 15 residues. Germline CDR1 is MGHRA and CDR2 is YSYEKL. Trimming removed 1 base from V and 10 bases from J; junction bases left unmatched: 8. Findings of the study overall: In all four CD4+ subsets, TCRB CDR3 length was significantly, moderately reduced in type 1 diabetes. Sampled from patients, naive, central memory and Treg TCRB repertoires appeared more similar than those sampled from healthy donors.

Expressed TCRB transcripts got sequenced, as all isolated RNA was reverse transcribed. Data came from immunoSEQ multiplex PCR; TCRdb stores just in-frame clones and leaves some out. The data show more than 250,000 clones, approximately 25% seen once. The clonotype was recovered from a woman in her twenties or thirties with type 1 diabetes. The sample was naive CD4+ T cells from blood. The V gene is TRBV4-1, the J gene TRBJ2-1, with 9 bases matching TRBD2. The CDR3 reads CASSQAQWREGEQFF. DNA of the CDR3: TGCGCCAGCAGCCAAGCTCAATGGCGGGAGGGCGAGCAGTTCTTC.